This TCR beta chain emerged from a study of cytomegalovirus exposure and HLA in healthy donors. On this clone: Antigen specificity is unknown.

Germline CDR1 and CDR2: SGDLS and YYNGEE. J lost 2 bases, V lost 4 bases, and 6 bases had no gene match. This CDR3 region has 17 residues. Study outcomes and limitations: Analysis was carried out at a later point, and it linked a missense DCLRE1C variant to TCR beta V- and J-gene trimming.

Both 60 Vbeta primers and 13 Jbeta primers went into the PCR. The data were produced by immunoSEQ multiplex PCR, yet TCRdb's version contains in-frame clones alone and is incomplete. Here the sample spans some 180,000 clones, about four fifths being singletons. The receptor comes from a woman aged 25 to 45 in good health and CMV-seronegative. The V and J genes are TRBV9 and TRBJ2-3, with 14 positions matching TRBD2. The sequenced sample was PBMCs. The CDR3 region is CASSTGTSGSYTDTQYF. The CDR3 DNA sequence: TGTGCCAGCAGCACCGGGACTAGCGGGAGTTACACAGATACGCAGTATTTT.